A single sample gave rise to the 6 T cell receptor beta chains below, sequenced in a study of T cells in women clearing cervical HPV infection. Measured with immunoSEQ multiplex PCR; TCRdb has only the in-frame clones, and not every one. This listing includes 25,000 to 35,000 clones. Input material: blood buffy coat. The receptors originated from a woman between 18 and 75 years old with a cervical HPV16 infection that either progressed to CIN3+ or cleared (not recorded which).

In the case of this clone: The read ends 3 residues early relative to the CDR3; the germline J gene fills the gap. V gene TRBV7-9 combines with J gene TRBJ1-2; 7 bases agree with TRBD1. Unmatched junction bases numbered 5, after V lost 5 bases and J lost 2 bases. Germline lookup yields CDR1 SEHNR and CDR2 FQNEAQ (reference sequence). The CDR3 contains 14 residues. The CDR3 bases that were read are TGTGCCAGCAGCGCCGTACAGGGGAACTATGGC. Residues: CASSAVQGNYG. The complete CDR3 sequence is CASSAVQGNYGYTF.

Concerning this clone: Coverage ceases 3 residues before the CDR3 finishes, and the germline J gene fills in the end. The V and J genes are TRBV30 and TRBJ2-7; no firm D call. With 4 bases removed from V and 4 bases from J, the gap between germline ends came to 8 bases. This CDR3 contains 11 residues. Germline V CDR1 and CDR2: GTSNPN, SVGIG (reference sequence). CDR3 sequence: CAWNGAYEQYF. The CDR3 DNA, read in part, is TGTGCCTGGAATGGTGCGTACGAG.

Concerning this clone itself: The read falls 3 residues short of the CDR3 end, and the missing part is taken from the germline J gene. The J gene is TRBJ2-6, the V gene TRBV18; maybe TRBD2 (6 bases). Germline lookup yields CDR1 KGHSH and CDR2 LQKENI. The CDR3 has 17 amino acids. The V end lost 4 bases, the J end lost 2 bases, and 15 bases lay between the germline ends. The sequenced CDR3 bases are TGTGCCAGCTCACGGAGGGTGCCGAATACTGGGGCCAACGTC. Protein sequence: CASSRRVPNTGANV. The entire CDR3 sequence reads CASSRRVPNTGANVLTF.

As concerns this clone: The CDR3 end falls 3 residues outside the read, so it is completed with the germline J gene. The chain employs TRBV7-3 and TRBJ1-2, with 7 nucleotides matching TRBD1. Germline V gives CDR1 SGHTA, CDR2 FQGTGA. The CDR3 length is 14 residues. Partial CDR3 DNA: TGTGCCAGCAGCTTAACGGGCGGGACAGATACC. Its protein is CASSLTGGTDT. The whole CDR3 sequence is CASSLTGGTDTYTF.

Turning to this clone: The read terminates 3 residues before the CDR3 end, so the remaining end is supplied by the germline J gene. The V and J genes are TRBV2 and TRBJ2-7, with 12 bases aligning to TRBD2. Germline CDR1 SNHLY, CDR2 FYNNEI. This CDR3 region has 16 residues. With 7 bases clipped from V and 6 bases from J, the junction kept 13 bases outside the gene matches. The DNA read from the CDR3 is TGTGCCAGCACTCTAGCGGGGGGGCCGCGGTTTGGCGAG. It yields the protein CASTLAGGPRFGE. The complete CDR3 reads CASTLAGGPRFGEQYF.

On this clone itself: The read stops 3 residues short of the end of the CDR3; the missing end is completed from the germline J gene. V gene TRBV18 combines with J gene TRBJ2-4; D is perhaps TRBD2 (5 bases). This CDR3 is built from 15 residues. The germline gives CDR1 KGHSH, CDR2 LQKENI. Incomplete CDR3 DNA: TGTGCCAGCTCGGTGTCGGCACCCCGAGACTATGGT. This sequence encodes CASSVSAPRDYG. The whole CDR3 region reads CASSVSAPRDYGQYF.